These T cell receptor beta chains were read from a single sample in a study of cytomegalovirus exposure and HLA in healthy donors. Method: immunoSEQ multiplex PCR; TCRdb's copy keeps in-frame clones and lacks some. This table has over 150,000 clones, approximately 80% appearing once. The material sequenced was PBMCs. These receptors all come from a middle-aged woman in good health and CMV-seropositive. Each CDR3 is given with its conserved first and last residue. D genes are given only for firm matches. Not every row has a clone size; where given, it reads once, few, many or a size class.

.	TRBV5-4	TRBJ1-1	.	15	CASSRQTGSNTEAFF	TGTGCCAGCAGTCGTCAGACAGGATCTAACACTGAAGCTTTCTTT
.	TRBV7-9	TRBJ1-4	.	15	CASSKTGATNEKLFF	TGTGCCAGCAGCAAAACGGGGGCAACTAATGAAAAACTGTTTTTT
.	TRBV19	TRBJ1-4	.	16	CASSWGREATNEKLFF	TGTGCCAGTAGTTGGGGGAGGGAAGCAACTAATGAAAAACTGTTTTTT
TRBD1	TRBV10-3	TRBJ2-7	.	15	CAITEDRGSSYEQYF	TGTGCCATCACCGAGGACAGGGGGTCATCCTACGAGCAGTACTTC
TRBD2	TRBV5-8	TRBJ2-5	.	14	CASSLSGSRETQYF	TGTGCCAGCAGCCTTAGCGGGAGTCGAGAGACCCAGTACTTC
TRBD1	TRBV28	TRBJ1-1	.	19	CASRGASPGTGFGNTEAFF	TGTGCCTCGCGAGGGGCTTCCCCAGGGACAGGGTTTGGGAACACTGAAGCTTTCTTT
TRBD2	TRBV2	TRBJ2-1	.	14	CASSGTSGSHGQFF	TGTGCCAGTTCCGGGACTAGCGGGAGTCATGGGCAGTTCTTC
TRBD1	TRBV2	TRBJ1-1	few	16	CASSVGGTGTGGNSFF	TGTGCCAGCAGTGTCGGGGGGACCGGGACAGGGGGAAATTCTTTCTTT
.	TRBV29-1	TRBJ1-1	.	13	CSLRRGLDTEAFF	TGCAGCCTCAGGCGGGGACTCGACACTGAAGCTTTCTTT
.	TRBV10-1	TRBJ2-1	.	12	CASSESSGSQFF	TGCGCCAGCAGTGAGTCGTCAGGGTCGCAGTTCTTC
.	TRBV5-1	TRBJ2-7	once	12	CASSRDLYEQYF	TGCGCCAGCAGCCGGGACTTATACGAGCAGTACTTC
TRBD1	TRBV19	TRBJ1-2	few	13	CASSPGTGSGYTF	TGTGCCAGTAGCCCAGGGACAGGGAGTGGCTACACCTTC
.	TRBV5-1	TRBJ1-2	.	12	CASSPLDYGYTF	TGCGCCAGCAGCCCGCTAGACTATGGCTACACCTTC
.	TRBV28	TRBJ1-2	.	13	CASSFRKVYGYTF	TGTGCCAGCAGTTTCAGGAAAGTCTATGGCTACACCTTC
.	TRBV14	TRBJ2-7	.	14	CASSQVGGIGEQYF	TGTGCCAGCAGCCAAGTAGGCGGGATTGGCGAGCAGTACTTC
TRBD1	TRBV5-5	TRBJ1-1	.	14	CASIKGQGRTEAFF	TGTGCCAGCATCAAAGGACAGGGGAGGACTGAAGCTTTCTTT
TRBD2	TRBV7-6	TRBJ2-1	.	15	CASSTRGSSYNEQFF	TGTGCCAGCAGCACGCGGGGGAGCTCCTACAATGAGCAGTTCTTC
.	TRBV7-3	TRBJ1-1	.	15	CASRQEGGTNTEAFF	TGTGCCAGCAGGCAGGAGGGAGGGACGAACACTGAAGCTTTCTTT
TRBD2	TRBV29-1	TRBJ2-3	few	14	CSVPRGGPTDTQYF	TGCAGCGTTCCCCGCGGGGGGCCCACAGATACGCAGTATTTT
.	TRBV10-3	TRBJ1-5	.	14	CAISEGLGGQPQHF	TGTGCCATCAGTGAGGGGCTGGGTGGGCAGCCCCAGCATTTT
TRBD1	TRBV6-5	TRBJ1-2	.	14	CASRQGQGNYGYTF	TGTGCCAGCAGGCAGGGACAGGGGAACTATGGCTACACCTTC
TRBD2	TRBV2	TRBJ2-1	few	18	CASSEAGLAGSSYNEQFF	TGTGCCAGCAGTGAAGCGGGACTAGCGGGCAGCTCCTACAATGAGCAGTTCTTC
.	TRBV4-1	TRBJ1-2	.	13	CASSHDGSYGYTF	TGCGCCAGCAGCCACGATGGTAGCTATGGCTACACCTTC
TRBD1	TRBV5-1	TRBJ1-1	.	17	CASSLWGEEGAVTEAFF	TGCGCCAGCAGCTTGTGGGGGGAGGAGGGGGCGGTCACTGAAGCTTTCTTT
TRBD2	TRBV10-3	TRBJ2-1	.	14	CAISEGLADNEQFF	TGTGCCATCAGTGAGGGACTAGCGGACAATGAGCAGTTCTTC
.	TRBV7-8	TRBJ1-1	.	14	CASSFTLPGTEAFF	TGTGCCAGCAGCTTTACTTTGCCCGGCACTGAAGCTTTCTTT
.	TRBV5-1	TRBJ1-5	.	19	CASSLAVGTPKNSNQPQHF	TGCGCCAGCAGCTTGGCAGTGGGGACACCTAAGAATAGCAATCAGCCCCAGCATTTT
.	TRBV5-1	TRBJ1-3	.	18	CASSVEPVAGDSGNTIYF	TGCGCCAGCAGCGTAGAGCCCGTAGCGGGCGACTCTGGAAACACCATATATTTT
.	TRBV28	TRBJ2-7	.	12	CASGALPYEQYF	TGTGCCAGCGGAGCCCTTCCTTACGAGCAGTACTTC
TRBD2	TRBV6-1	TRBJ2-1	once	15	CASRQYPGLAGIQFF	TGTGCCAGCAGACAATATCCGGGACTAGCGGGAATACAGTTCTTC
.	TRBV30	TRBJ1-1	.	14	CAWSVSRRNTEAFF	TGTGCCTGGAGTGTCTCACGGAGGAACACTGAAGCTTTCTTT
TRBD2	TRBV30	TRBJ2-1	.	12	CAWAGLVDEQFF	TGTGCCTGGGCTGGACTAGTTGATGAGCAGTTCTTC
TRBD1	TRBV19	TRBJ2-7	.	14	CASSRGQGAYEQYF	TGTGCCAGTAGTAGGGGCCAGGGGGCTTACGAGCAGTACTTC
TRBD2	TRBV6-1	TRBJ2-7	few	15	CASSPRVAGRYEQYF	TGTGCCAGCAGTCCCCGGGTAGCGGGACGGTACGAGCAGTACTTC
TRBD2	TRBV5-6	TRBJ2-1	.	15	CASGDGTSGHNEQFF	TGTGCCAGCGGAGACGGGACTAGCGGGCACAATGAGCAGTTCTTC
TRBD2	TRBV11-3	TRBJ2-1	.	17	CASSSPGLADPYNEQFF	TGTGCCAGCAGCTCGCCCGGTCTAGCGGATCCCTACAATGAGCAGTTCTTC
.	TRBV30	TRBJ1-4	.	15	CAWSDTGEGGEKLFF	TGTGCCTGGAGTGATACCGGGGAAGGGGGAGAAAAACTGTTTTTT
TRBD2	TRBV5-1	TRBJ2-2	.	15	CASSPGTSSTGELFF	TGCGCCAGCAGCCCAGGGACTAGCAGCACCGGGGAGCTGTTTTTT
.	TRBV21-1	TRBJ1-2	once	14	CASSKVQTGFGYTF	TGTGCCAGCAGCAAAGTCCAGACAGGGTTTGGCTACACCTTC